This T cell receptor beta chain was identified during a study of blood T cell repertoires in COVID-19. Study at large: COVID-19 samples from acute and convalescent phases originated in the United States, Italy and Spain.

TCRdb's table, derived via immunoSEQ multiplex PCR, lists solely in-frame clones and lacks some. This table has 200,000 or so clones, approximately 82% appearing once. Sequencing input: peripheral blood. The receptor comes from a human donor with acute or convalescent COVID-19. The donor label of this sample is uncertain.

This CDR3 is CASRIDPRRKARTQHF. In nucleotides, the CDR3 is TGTGCCAGCAGGATTGATCCACGCAGGAAAGCAAGGACCCAGCATTTT. The gene calls are TRBV7-9 and TRBJ1-5; D not certain. The V end was cut by 6 bases, the J end by 11 bases, with 26 bases between. The CDR3 has 16 residues. Germline V CDR1 and CDR2: SEHNR, FQNEAQ (reference sequence).